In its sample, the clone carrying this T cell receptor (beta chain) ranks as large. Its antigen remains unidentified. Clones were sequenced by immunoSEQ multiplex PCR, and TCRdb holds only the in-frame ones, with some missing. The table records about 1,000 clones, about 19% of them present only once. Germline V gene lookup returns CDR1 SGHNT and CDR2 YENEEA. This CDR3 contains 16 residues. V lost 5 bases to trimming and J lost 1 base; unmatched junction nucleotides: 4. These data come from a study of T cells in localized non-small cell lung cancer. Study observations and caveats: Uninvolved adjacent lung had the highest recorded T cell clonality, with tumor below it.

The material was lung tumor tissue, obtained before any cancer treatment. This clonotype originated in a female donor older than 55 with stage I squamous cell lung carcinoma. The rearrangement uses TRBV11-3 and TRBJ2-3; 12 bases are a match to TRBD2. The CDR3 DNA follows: TGTGCCAGCAGCGTATGGACTAGCGGGGGCACAGATACGCAGTATTTT. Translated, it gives CASSVWTSGGTDTQYF. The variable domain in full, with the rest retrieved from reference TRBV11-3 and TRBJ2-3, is EAGVVQSPRYKIIEKKQPVAFWCNPISGHNTLYWYLQNLGQGPELLIRYENEEAVDDSQLPKDRFSAERLKGVDSTLKIQPAELGDSAVYLCASSVWTSGGTDTQYFGPGTRLTVL.